The entry that follows covers one TCR beta chain sequence. The data are from a study of cytomegalovirus exposure and HLA in healthy donors. There were likely unrecorded immune exposures, though donors were nominally healthy when sampled. Use of 60 Vbeta and 13 Jbeta primers characterized the PCR. Repertoires were generated with immunoSEQ multiplex PCR, while TCRdb's copy carries only in-frame clones and drops some. The sample holds around 110,000 clones. Trimming took 4 bases from V and 5 from J; bases not matched to a gene: 8. The CDR3 covers 17 residues. From germline, CDR1 is LNHDA and CDR2 SQIVND (reference sequence).

The V and J genes are TRBV19 and TRBJ2-1; 13 nucleotides match TRBD2. The source is a man aged 25-45 years in good health and CMV-seronegative. What was sequenced was PBMCs. The DNA for the CDR3 is TGTGCCAGTAGTAAGCGTCGACTAGCGGGGGGAAACAATGAGCAGTTCTTC. Translation: CASSKRRLAGGNNEQFF.